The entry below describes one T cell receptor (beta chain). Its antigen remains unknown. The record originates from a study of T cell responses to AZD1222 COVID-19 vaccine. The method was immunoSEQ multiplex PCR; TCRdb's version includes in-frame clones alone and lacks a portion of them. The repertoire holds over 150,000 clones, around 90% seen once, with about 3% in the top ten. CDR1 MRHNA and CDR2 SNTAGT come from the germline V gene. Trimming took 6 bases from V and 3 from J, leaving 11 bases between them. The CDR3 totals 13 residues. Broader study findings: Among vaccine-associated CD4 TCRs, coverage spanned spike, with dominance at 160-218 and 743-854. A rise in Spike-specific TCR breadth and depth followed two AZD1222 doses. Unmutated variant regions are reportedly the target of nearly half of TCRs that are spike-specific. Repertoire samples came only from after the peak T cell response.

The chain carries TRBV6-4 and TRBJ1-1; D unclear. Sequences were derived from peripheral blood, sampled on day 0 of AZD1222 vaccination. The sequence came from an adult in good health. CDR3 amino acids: CASRDTSHTEAFF. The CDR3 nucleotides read TGTGCCAGCAGGGATACGAGTCACACTGAAGCTTTCTTT.